This T cell receptor (beta chain) was obtained from a study of cytomegalovirus exposure and HLA in healthy donors. The V end was cut by 0 bases, the J end by 3 bases, with 9 bases between. The CDR3 sequence is 15 residues long. Germline assignment: CDR1 MNHNS and CDR2 SASEGT. The PCR had 60 Vbeta and 13 Jbeta primers. Method: immunoSEQ multiplex PCR; TCRdb's copy keeps in-frame clones and lacks some. Of some 200,000 clones in the sample, 65% to 85% were seen once. The receptor was isolated from a female donor in good health and CMV-seronegative. The genes are TRBV6-1 and TRBJ1-5; the D gene is possibly TRBD1 (5 bases). The specimen was PBMCs. CDR3 nucleotide sequence: TGTGCCAGCAGTGAAGCAGGACACTACAATCAGCCCCAGCATTTT. It specifies CASSEAGHYNQPQHF.